This T cell receptor (beta chain) emerged from a study of T cells in Graves' hyperthyroidism and ophthalmopathy. On the study more broadly: Peripheral blood was collected at initial diagnosis, before any treatment. General observations from the study: Before onset, by a median of about seven months, the model predicted ophthalmopathy.

Amplification of TCR beta CDR3 regions used RNA as the template. Using the HTBI primer set, a first-round RT-PCR was run on the TCR CDR3. TCRdb reprocessed the multiplex PCR reads with MiXCR, giving one entry per CDR3 protein. Of around 610,000 distinct CDR3 sequences in the sample, roughly 15% are singletons; the top ten hold about 4%. This clonotype has only a few counts. Its antigen is unidentified. This receptor was identified in a woman in her forties with Graves' ophthalmopathy. Sequences were obtained from blood.

The CDR3 reads CASSPGQGGTWVTGELFF. DNA for the CDR3: TGTGCCAGCAGCCCGGGACAGGGGGGCACCTGGGTCACCGGGGAGCTGTTTTTT. The rearrangement links TRBV14 to TRBJ2-2, with 11 positions matching TRBD1. CDR1 SGHDN and CDR2 FVKESK come from the germline V gene. V was clipped by 4 bases and J by 4 bases; unmatched bases: 11. CDR3 size: 18 residues.